The next 18 T cell receptor beta chains were all read from a single sample in a study of blood T cell repertoires in COVID-19. TCRdb's table, derived via immunoSEQ multiplex PCR, lists solely in-frame clones and lacks some. The sample records approximately 300,000 clones, 90% to 95% being singletons. Sequencing was done on a sample of PBMCs or T cells enriched from blood (not recorded which). The receptors here all came from a woman under 40 who had been exposed to COVID-19.

The chain combines TRBV4-2 with TRBJ1-2; D gene unclear. The germline CDR1 and CDR2 sequences are LGHNA and YNFKEQ. CDR3 length equals 12 residues. V dropped 3 bases and J dropped 8 bases, with 10 bases sitting between them. CDR3 bases: TGTGCCAGCAGCCAGCGTGTACAGGGCTACACCTTC. It codes for CASSQRVQGYTF.

V is TRBV5-8 and J is TRBJ2-7; 9 bases line up with TRBD1. Germline V CDR1 and CDR2: SGHTS, YDEGEE. With 3 bases clipped from V and 0 bases from J, the junction kept 4 bases outside the gene matches. The CDR3 totals 15 residues. The CDR3 protein is CASSSAGQGSYEQYF. CDR3 nucleotide sequence: TGTGCCAGCAGCTCTGCGGGACAGGGCTCCTACGAGCAGTACTTC. Based on the CDR3 plus reference TRBV5-8 and TRBJ2-7, the full variable domain is EAGVTQSPTHLIKTRGQQATLRCSPISGHTSVYWYQQALGLGLQFLLWYDEGEERNRGNFPPRFSGRQFPNYSSELNVNALELEDSALYLCASSSAGQGSYEQYFGPGTRLTVT.

The genes are TRBV5-5 and TRBJ1-2; D uncertain. Between the trimmed V and J ends, which lost 0 bases and 4 bases, there was a span of 7 bases. Germline lookup yields CDR1 SGHKS and CDR2 YYEKEE (reference sequence). The CDR3 is 13 residues long. CDR3 DNA sequence: TGTGCCAGCAGCTTGGACAGTCTCTATGGCTACACCTTC. Its protein product is CASSLDSLYGYTF.

V gene TRBV5-1 combines with J gene TRBJ2-3, with a possible D match to TRBD2 (6 bases). Germline CDR1 is SGHRS and CDR2 is YFSETQ. V was pared by 0 bases and J by 2 bases, with 13 bases between. The CDR3 consists of 16 residues. Here the CDR3 reads CASSLVSGDLTDTQYF. In DNA form, the CDR3 reads TGCGCCAGCAGCTTGGTGTCGGGGGACCTCACAGATACGCAGTATTTT.

The rearrangement uses TRBV19 and TRBJ1-4; D might be TRBD1 (5 bases). The V end lost 7 bases, the J end lost 14 bases, and 14 bases lay between the germline ends. Germline V lookup: CDR1 LNHDA, CDR2 SQIVND (reference sequence). The CDR3 loop spans 11 amino acids. CDR3 sequence: CASTEDTALFF. CDR3 nucleotide sequence: TGTGCCAGTACTGAGGACACTGCGCTGTTTTTT.

V usage is TRBV27 and J usage is TRBJ1-5; a weak D match, TRBD1 (5 bases). Germline V gives CDR1 MNHEY, CDR2 SMNVEV (reference sequence). The CDR3 totals 12 residues. V lost 6 bases and J lost 9, with 12 bases in between. The CDR3 region is CASRANGGPQHF. The CDR3 bases are TGTGCCAGCAGGGCAAACGGGGGGCCCCAGCATTTT.

As to this clone: The same CDR3 can be traced to other DNA sequences in this sample. The chain couples TRBV19 to TRBJ1-5; D perhaps matches TRBD1 (5 bases). In germline, CDR1 is LNHDA, CDR2 SQIVND (reference sequence). Trimming shortened V by 7 bases and J by 2 bases, and 9 bases separated the two germline ends. This CDR3 has 13 residues. Written as DNA, the CDR3 is TGTGCCAGTAACCCCAGGGGCAATCAGCCCCAGCATTTT. It encodes CASNPRGNQPQHF.

The chain links TRBV18 to TRBJ1-2, with 9 positions matching TRBD1. CDR3 size: 15 residues. With V trimmed by 1 base and J by 3 bases, 3 bases remained unmatched. Germline CDR1 and CDR2: KGHSH and LQKENI. The chain's CDR3 is CASSPRTGVDYGYTF. The CDR3 nucleotides read TGTGCCAGCTCACCACGGACAGGGGTGGACTATGGCTACACCTTC.

CDR3 amino acids: CAISDTGSYEQYF. Here the CDR3 DNA reads TGTGCCATCAGCGATACAGGGTCCTACGAGCAGTACTTC. The rearrangement uses TRBV10-3 and TRBJ2-7; maybe TRBD1 (6 bases). V shed 6 bases and J shed 1 base, with 10 bases lying between them. Germline V gene data show CDR1 as ENHRY and CDR2 as SYGVKD. This CDR3 comprises 13 residues.

V and J are TRBV9 and TRBJ1-1; TRBD1 agrees at 7 bases. Trimming at V came to 0 bases and at J to 6 bases, leaving 8 bases not matched to a gene. Germline V CDR1 and CDR2: SGDLS, YYNGEE. The CDR3 length is 15 residues. CDR3 amino acids: CASSVGTGSFPEAFF. The CDR3 DNA reads TGTGCCAGCAGCGTAGGGACAGGATCCTTTCCTGAAGCTTTCTTT.

This chain connects TRBV7-3 to TRBJ2-3, with TRBD2 matching 11 bases. The V and J ends lost 2 bases and 5 bases, in that order; junction bases with no gene match: 6. Per the germline V gene, CDR1 is SGHTA and CDR2 is FQGTGA. The CDR3 has 16 residues. The CDR3 DNA follows: TGTGCCAGCAGCTTATCTAGCGGGGGGTTCGGAGATACGCAGTATTTT. Its translation: CASSLSSGGFGDTQYF.

The CDR3 protein is CASSYQWQPYNSPLHF. The DNA of the CDR3 is TGTGCCAGCAGTTACCAATGGCAACCATATAATTCACCCCTCCACTTT. This chain uses TRBV6-5 with TRBJ1-6, with D unresolved. With 2 bases removed from V and 4 bases from J, the gap between germline ends came to 12 bases. The CDR3 runs 16 residues. Per germline, CDR1 MNHEY and CDR2 SVGAGI.

This chain joins TRBV5-1 and TRBJ2-3, with a weak D call TRBD2 (5 bases). Trimming took off 1 base at V and 0 bases at J, with 15 bases between the two ends. CDR1 and CDR2 from the germline V gene are SGHRS and YFSETQ. CDR3 length: 17 residues. In nucleotides, the CDR3 is TGCGCCAGCAGCTTGACCGCGGGTCCGATTAGCACAGATACGCAGTATTTT. Residues: CASSLTAGPISTDTQYF.

This clone has just a few counts. The chain joins TRBV7-9 to TRBJ2-7; no definite D call. Trimming took off 1 base at V and 3 bases at J, with 7 bases between the two ends. CDR1 is SEHNR, CDR2 FQNEAQ, per germline (reference sequence). This CDR3 region has 13 residues. The CDR3 loop is CASSLEQLYEQYF. CDR3 nucleotide sequence: TGTGCCAGCAGCTTAGAACAGCTCTACGAGCAGTACTTC. Supplemented by reference TRBV7-9 and TRBJ2-7, the full variable domain reads DTGVSQNPRHKITKRGQNVTFRCDPISEHNRLYWYRQTLGQGPEFLTYFQNEAQLEKSRLLSDRFSAERPKGSFSTLEIQRTEQGDSAMYLCASSLEQLYEQYFGPGTRLTVT.

The V and J genes are TRBV7-3 and TRBJ1-6; TRBD1 aligns across 7 bases. CDR1 is SGHTA and CDR2 is FQGTGA in the germline V gene. Trimming cost V 5 bases and J 7 bases; bases outside gene matches: 5. This CDR3 has 14 residues. CDR3 nucleotides: TGTGCCAGCAGCCCCGGGACAGCAAATTCACCCCTCCACTTT. Translating it yields CASSPGTANSPLHF. The full variable domain, in which reference TRBV7-3 and TRBJ1-6 provide the parts outside the CDR3, is GAGVSQTPSNKVTEKGKYVELRCDPISGHTALYWYRQSLGQGPEFLIYFQGTGAADDSGLPNDRFFAVRPEGSVSTLKIQRTERGDSAVYLCASSPGTANSPLHFGNGTRLTVT.

This clone was seen once. The chain uses TRBV6-2 or TRBV6-3 and TRBJ1-6; 10 bases line up with TRBD1. V was pared by 5 bases and J by 8 bases, with 9 bases of the junction left unmatched. Germline V gene sequence: CDR1 MNHEY, CDR2 SVGEGT. This CDR3 spans 16 amino acids. CDR3 region: CASSQRAGTGDSPLHF. As DNA, the CDR3 is TGTGCCAGCAGTCAACGGGCCGGGACAGGGGATTCACCCCTCCACTTT.

The rearrangement joins TRBV5-6 to TRBJ2-1; D ambiguous. Germline CDR1 reads SGHDT; CDR2 reads YYEEEE. This CDR3 is 11 amino acids long. Trimming took 6 bases from V and 9 from J, leaving 10 bases between them. DNA for the CDR3: TGTGCCAGCACTTTGGCCAGTGAGCAGTTCTTC. Translating it yields CASTLASEQFF.

J is TRBJ1-3 and V is TRBV6-5; D perhaps matches TRBD1 (5 bases). Deletions cut 8 bases from V and 4 bases from J, with 18 bases between. CDR3 length equals 15 residues. CDR1 is MNHEY and CDR2 is SVGAGI in the germline V gene. The CDR3 protein is CASRKGLFSGNTIYF. CDR3 nucleotides: TGTGCCAGCCGCAAGGGACTTTTCTCGGGAAACACCATATATTTT.